This entry features one T cell receptor beta chain sequence. Its antigen remains unidentified. The protocol was immunoSEQ multiplex PCR, while the TCRdb copy is restricted to in-frame clones and leaves out a portion. This table lists roughly 9,800 clones. Median age approximately 10 years (about 2.4-25); median disease duration 7 years (0.2-19.1). Germline CDR1 MNHNS, CDR2 SASEGT. This CDR3 spans 15 amino acids. The entry carries no DNA sequence. This specimen comes from a study of synovial regulatory T cells in juvenile arthritis. Study summary: Three patients were therapy-naive; 5 to 7 received methotrexate alone. Study conclusions and caveats: Synovial Teff and blood CPL repertoires partially overlapped with iaTreg TCR repertoires, which were largely patient-private.

The clonotype was recovered from a donor younger than 30 with juvenile idiopathic arthritis. The chain combines TRBV6-1 with TRBJ1-6; absent DNA, TCRdb's TRBD1 call cannot be checked. The sequenced material came from Treg cells from blood. This sample's subset: remaining (HLA-DR-negative) circulating blood Treg cells. Here the CDR3 reads CASRKGDRYNSPLHF.